The rows below give T cell receptor beta chains drawn from one sample of a study of T-cell memory formation after mild COVID-19. TCRdb reprocessed the 5' RACE reads via MiXCR and lists one record per CDR3 protein. The sample comprises fewer than 300,000 distinct CDR3 sequences, around 17% of which are singletons, and around 23% rests with the top ten. Material: PBMCs or a T cell subset sorted from them (not recorded which). The source is a man aged 18 to 30 who had mild COVID-19 (a few samples of this study predate the infection). Cell type and time point are not known. The CDR3 runs from the conserved cysteine through the conserved F or W. Fields, in order: V gene, CDR3 length, clone size, J gene, D gene, CDR3 protein, CDR3 DNA. D genes are given only for firm matches. Clone size is not always given. Where it is, it says once, few, many or a class for expanded clones.

v_gene: TRBV7-9; len: 16; abundance: .; j_gene: TRBJ1-1; d_gene: .; CDR3aa: CASSSHLLDSSTEAFF; CDR3nt: TGTGCCAGCAGCTCCCATCTACTGGACAGCTCAACTGAAGCTTTCTTT
v_gene: TRBV5-1; len: 15; abundance: many; j_gene: TRBJ2-1; d_gene: .; CDR3aa: CASSQGGGSYNEQFF; CDR3nt: TGCGCCAGCAGCCAGGGGGGCGGCTCCTACAATGAGCAGTTCTTC
v_gene: TRBV7-2; len: 15; abundance: .; j_gene: TRBJ1-1; d_gene: .; CDR3aa: CASSLHRGSNTEAFF; CDR3nt: TGTGCCAGCAGCTTACATAGGGGGTCGAACACTGAAGCTTTCTTT
v_gene: TRBV20-1; len: 12; abundance: many; j_gene: TRBJ2-1; d_gene: .; CDR3aa: CSARGWGNEQFF; CDR3nt: TGCAGTGCTAGAGGGTGGGGCAATGAGCAGTTCTTC
v_gene: TRBV5-1; len: 17; abundance: many; j_gene: TRBJ2-1; d_gene: TRBD1; CDR3aa: CASSTGTGINSYNEQFF; CDR3nt: TGCGCCAGCAGCACCGGGACAGGGATAAACTCCTACAATGAGCAGTTCTTC
v_gene: TRBV5-1; len: 13; abundance: few; j_gene: TRBJ1-1; d_gene: .; CDR3aa: CASSLRPNTEAFF; CDR3nt: TGCGCCAGCAGCTTACGTCCGAACACTGAAGCTTTCTTT
v_gene: TRBV12-3/TRBV12-4; len: 15; abundance: few; j_gene: TRBJ2-2; d_gene: .; CDR3aa: CASSWGGADTGELFF; CDR3nt: TGTGCCAGCAGTTGGGGGGGGGCCGACACCGGGGAGCTGTTTTTT
v_gene: TRBV6-2/TRBV6-3; len: 13; abundance: many; j_gene: TRBJ2-5; d_gene: TRBD1; CDR3aa: CASSRTGSETQYF; CDR3nt: TGTGCCAGCAGCCGGACAGGGTCAGAGACCCAGTACTTC
v_gene: TRBV7-2; len: 13; abundance: .; j_gene: TRBJ2-1; d_gene: .; CDR3aa: CASSLAFGTEQFF; CDR3nt: TGTGCCAGCAGCTTAGCTTTCGGGACAGAGCAGTTCTTC
v_gene: TRBV27; len: 17; abundance: .; j_gene: TRBJ1-1; d_gene: TRBD1; CDR3aa: CASSPPRTGGLDTEAFF; CDR3nt: TGTGCCAGCAGTCCGCCGCGGACAGGGGGCTTGGACACTGAAGCTTTCTTT
v_gene: TRBV4-2; len: 15; abundance: once; j_gene: TRBJ1-5; d_gene: TRBD1; CDR3aa: CASSLNGQGDQPQHF; CDR3nt: TGTGCCAGCAGCCTTAACGGACAGGGAGATCAGCCCCAGCATTTT
v_gene: TRBV7-2; len: 11; abundance: few; j_gene: TRBJ2-1; d_gene: .; CDR3aa: CASSFLYEQFF; CDR3nt: TGTGCCAGCAGCTTTCTGTACGAGCAGTTCTTC
v_gene: TRBV11-2; len: 16; abundance: few; j_gene: TRBJ2-3; d_gene: TRBD2; CDR3aa: CASSLTSGGSTDTQYF; CDR3nt: TGTGCCAGCAGCCTCACTAGCGGGGGTAGCACAGATACGCAGTATTTT
v_gene: TRBV5-1; len: 15; abundance: .; j_gene: TRBJ1-1; d_gene: .; CDR3aa: CASSLSGRLNTEAFF; CDR3nt: TGCGCCAGCAGCTTGAGTGGCAGGTTGAACACTGAAGCTTTCTTT
v_gene: TRBV7-2; len: 12; abundance: .; j_gene: TRBJ2-5; d_gene: .; CDR3aa: CASTKYQETQYF; CDR3nt: TGTGCCAGTACGAAATACCAAGAGACCCAGTACTTC